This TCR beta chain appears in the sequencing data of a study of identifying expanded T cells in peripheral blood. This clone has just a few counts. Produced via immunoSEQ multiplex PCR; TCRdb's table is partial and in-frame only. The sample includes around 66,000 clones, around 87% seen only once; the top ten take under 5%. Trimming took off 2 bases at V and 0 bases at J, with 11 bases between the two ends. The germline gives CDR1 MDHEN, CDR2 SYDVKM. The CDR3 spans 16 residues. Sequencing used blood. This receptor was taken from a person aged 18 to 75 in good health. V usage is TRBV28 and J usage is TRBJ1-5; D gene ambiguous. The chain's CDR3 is CASSLAWRNSNQPQHF. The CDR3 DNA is TGTGCCAGCAGTTTAGCTTGGAGGAATAGCAATCAGCCCCAGCATTTT.